This T cell receptor (beta chain) comes out of a study of OX40 agonist ivuxolimab in advanced cancers. Study-wide background: The mean age was approximately 56 years, ranging from 23 to 79, with 82.7% of participants male. Study-level points and caveats: What antigens the expanded peripheral T cells recognized was never established.

Only in-frame clones appear in the TCRdb table, and some are missing; sequencing was by immunoSEQ multiplex PCR. Among 75,000 or so clones, roughly 86% were seen once, and the ten largest hold around 25%. Patients were ruled out by autoimmune disease history or systemic immunosuppression. CDR1 and CDR2 (germline): SEHNR, FQNEAQ (reference sequence). The length of the CDR3 is 17 residues. With 3 bases removed from V and 7 bases from J, the gap between germline ends came to 24 bases. As to this clone: As yet, its antigen is unknown.

The sequence was collected from an adult with an advanced solid tumor such as melanoma, head and neck, liver or kidney cancer. The source was CD4+ or CD8+ T cells sorted from blood, collected in a trial of the OX40 agonist ivuxolimab. The chain is built from TRBV7-9 and TRBJ1-2; D unclear. In nucleotides, the CDR3 is TGTGCCAGCAGCTTGTACGAGGACTCGGCCGCGGTCCGTGGCTACACCTTC. It yields the protein CASSLYEDSAAVRGYTF.